The present entry profiles one T cell receptor beta chain with its context. Its antigen is as yet unknown. This entry is derived from a study of shared clonotypes between healthy human individuals. Across the whole study: The donor pool was made up of two women and a few men aged 18 to 49.

Study observations and caveats: Generally, naive subsets (rather than memory subsets) showed larger estimated richness.

Assay execution proceeded at the deep level. Generated by immunoSEQ multiplex PCR, the TCRdb table keeps only in-frame clones and is missing some. The repertoire holds some 2 million clones, roughly 94% seen once, with 0.13% in the top ten. This receptor was obtained from a man aged 18 to 29 in good health. The source material was naive CD4+ T cells sorted from blood. The subset denotes: CD45RA+ positively selected.

The CDR3 coding sequence is TGTGCCAGCAGTTTATACTTGACGGGTGGGGAAGCTTTCTTT. Translating it yields CASSLYLTGGEAFF. The chain links TRBV28 to TRBJ1-1; no clear D gene. Germline V gene data show CDR1 as MDHEN and CDR2 as SYDVKM. Trimming shortened V by 1 base and J by 8 bases, and 14 bases separated the two germline ends. The CDR3 covers 14 residues.